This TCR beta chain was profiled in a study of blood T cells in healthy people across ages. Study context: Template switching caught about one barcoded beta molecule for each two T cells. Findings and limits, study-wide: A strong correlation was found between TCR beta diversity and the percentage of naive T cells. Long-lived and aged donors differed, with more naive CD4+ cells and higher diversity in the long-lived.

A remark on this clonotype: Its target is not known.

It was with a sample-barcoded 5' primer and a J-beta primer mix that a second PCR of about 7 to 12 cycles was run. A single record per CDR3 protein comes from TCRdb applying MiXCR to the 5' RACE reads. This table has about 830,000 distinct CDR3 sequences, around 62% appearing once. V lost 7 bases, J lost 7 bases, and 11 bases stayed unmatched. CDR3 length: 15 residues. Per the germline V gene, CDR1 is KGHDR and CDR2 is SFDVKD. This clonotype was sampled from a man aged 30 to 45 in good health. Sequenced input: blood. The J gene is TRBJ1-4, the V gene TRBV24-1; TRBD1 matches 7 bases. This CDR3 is CATSESGTAFEKLFF. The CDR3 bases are TGTGCCACCAGCGAATCCGGGACAGCCTTTGAAAAACTGTTTTTT.